The text below deals with one TCR beta chain. Its antigen is undetermined. This sample also contains other DNA sequences that code for the same CDR3. TCRdb's table, derived via immunoSEQ multiplex PCR, lists solely in-frame clones and lacks some. Counted here are hundreds of thousands of clones, about 94% occurring once; the ten biggest clones make up roughly 0.51%. The source of the sample is a study of T cell responses to AZD1222 COVID-19 vaccine. V was pared by 4 bases and J by 8 bases, with 11 bases between. From germline, CDR1 is MDHEN and CDR2 SYDVKM. The CDR3 sequence is 12 residues long. General study results and limits: Baseline seropositives among AZD1222 recipients totaled only five to seven. After the peak T cell response, and only then, were repertoires sampled. The donor group comprised mostly white British people and more females; the analysis possibly underestimated clonal diversity.

The V call is TRBV28, the J call TRBJ1-2, with D unresolved. The sequences come from peripheral blood, collected 28 days after the second AZD1222 dose. This TCR was recovered from an adult who received the AZD1222 COVID-19 vaccine. The CDR3 DNA reads TGTGCCAGCAGTTCCCCCCCCGGGGGCTACACCTTC. As protein: CASSSPPGGYTF.